One sample yielded the 5 T cell receptor beta chains listed below, sequenced in a study of beta chain features in type 1 diabetes. Every bit of the isolated RNA underwent reverse transcription, so sequencing read expressed TCRB transcripts. Profiled with immunoSEQ multiplex PCR; TCRdb holds only in-frame clones, not every one. This table has 280,000 or so clones, about 15% appearing once. Findings and caveats of the study: Moderate yet significant TCRB CDR3 shortening was seen in Type 1 diabetes patients in all four CD4+ subsets.

Their specific antigens are unknown. Specimen: naive CD4+ T cells from blood. The receptors originated from a man aged 18 to 30 with type 1 diabetes.

The chain uses TRBV2 and TRBJ1-1; 9 bases match TRBD1. The length of the CDR3 is 15 residues. Germline V gene lookup returns CDR1 SNHLY and CDR2 FYNNEI. V lost 2 bases, J lost 5 bases, and 6 bases stayed unmatched. This CDR3 is CASSEMGGQGTEAFF. In DNA, the CDR3 is TGTGCCAGCAGTGAAATGGGCGGACAGGGGACTGAAGCTTTCTTT. The complete variable domain, with remaining parts taken from reference TRBV2 and TRBJ1-1, reads EPEVTQTPSHQVTQMGQEVILRCVPISNHLYFYWYRQILGQKVEFLVSFYNNEISEKSEIFDDQFSVERPDGSNFTLKIRSTKLEDSAMYFCASSEMGGQGTEAFFGQGTRLTVV.

The V gene is TRBV13, the J gene TRBJ2-3, with a possible D match to TRBD1 (8 bases). V lost 5 bases, J lost 4 bases, and 19 bases lay in between. The germline V gene encodes CDR1 PRHDT and CDR2 FYEKMQ (reference sequence). This CDR3 spans 16 amino acids. The CDR3: CASSPRQGRGSDTQYF. CDR3 nucleotide sequence: TGTGCCAGCAGCCCCCGACAGGGGAGGGGGTCAGATACGCAGTATTTT.

This clone has just a few counts. The chain is built from TRBV11-3 and TRBJ2-3, with D unclear. The CDR3 extends over 14 amino acids. The V end was cut by 5 bases, the J end by 3 bases, with 12 bases between. CDR1 is SGHNT, CDR2 YENEEA, per germline. Written as DNA, the CDR3 is TGTGCCAGCAGCCCTAGTGAGTGGACAGATACGCAGTATTTT. Amino acids: CASSPSEWTDTQYF.

This clone has just a few counts. The rearrangement links TRBV18 to TRBJ2-1; 10 nucleotides align to TRBD2. The ends lost 6 bases at V and 8 bases at J; junction bases unmatched: 13. This CDR3 contains 16 residues. Germline V gene lookup returns CDR1 KGHSH and CDR2 LQKENI. The CDR3 reads CASSPESGRESDEQFF. The CDR3 DNA sequence: TGTGCCAGCTCCCCGGAAAGCGGGAGGGAGAGCGATGAGCAGTTCTTC. Full variable domain (remainder filled in from reference TRBV18 and TRBJ2-1): NAGVMQNPRHLVRRRGQEARLRCSPMKGHSHVYWYRQLPEEGLKFMVYLQKENIIDESGMPKERFSAEFPKEGPSILRIQQVVRGDSAAYFCASSPESGRESDEQFFGPGTRLTVL.

The CDR3, as DNA: TGTGCCAGCTCAGCGGACAGGGAAGCAGATACGCAGTATTTT. Translating gives CASSADREADTQYF. The chain joins TRBV18 to TRBJ2-3; 8 bases are a match to TRBD1. The CDR3 spans 14 residues. After removal of 5 bases from V and 4 bases from J, the junction contained 5 bases not matched to a gene. Germline V lookup: CDR1 KGHSH, CDR2 LQKENI.